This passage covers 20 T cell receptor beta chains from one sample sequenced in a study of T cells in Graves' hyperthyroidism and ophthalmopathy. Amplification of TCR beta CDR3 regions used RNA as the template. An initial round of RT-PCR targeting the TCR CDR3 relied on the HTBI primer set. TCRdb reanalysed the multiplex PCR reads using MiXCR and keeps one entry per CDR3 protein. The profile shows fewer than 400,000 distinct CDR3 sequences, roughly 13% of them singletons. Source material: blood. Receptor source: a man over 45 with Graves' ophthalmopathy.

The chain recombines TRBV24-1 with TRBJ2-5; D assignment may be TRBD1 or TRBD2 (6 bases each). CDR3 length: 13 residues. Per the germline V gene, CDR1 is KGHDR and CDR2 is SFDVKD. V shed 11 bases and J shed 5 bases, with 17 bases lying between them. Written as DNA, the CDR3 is TGTGCCAACCGGGACACCGGAGGGGAGACCCAGTACTTC. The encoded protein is CANRDTGGETQYF.

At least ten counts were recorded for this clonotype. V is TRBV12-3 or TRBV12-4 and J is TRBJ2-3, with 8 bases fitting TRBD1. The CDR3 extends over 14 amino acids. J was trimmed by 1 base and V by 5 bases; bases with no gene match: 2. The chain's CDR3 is CASSGQGGTDTQYF. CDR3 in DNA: TGTGCCAGCAGTGGACAGGGCGGCACAGATACGCAGTATTTT.

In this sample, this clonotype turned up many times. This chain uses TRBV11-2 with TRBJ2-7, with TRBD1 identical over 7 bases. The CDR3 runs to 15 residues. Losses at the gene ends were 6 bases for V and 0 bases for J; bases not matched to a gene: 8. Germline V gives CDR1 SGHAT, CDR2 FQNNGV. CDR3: CASRSLDRDSYEQYF. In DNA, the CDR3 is TGTGCCAGCAGGTCGTTAGACAGGGACTCCTACGAGCAGTACTTC.

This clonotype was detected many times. As DNA, the CDR3 is TGTGCCAGCAGCGCAAGCGGGAGGGATTACAATGAGCAGTTCTTC. As protein: CASSASGRDYNEQFF. The chain links TRBV7-9 to TRBJ2-1, with 10 bases aligning to TRBD2. Germline V gene data show CDR1 as SEHNR and CDR2 as FQNEAQ (reference sequence). The CDR3 loop spans 15 amino acids. V gave up 5 bases and J gave up 4 bases; unmatched junction bases: 5. The full variable domain, in which reference TRBV7-9 and TRBJ2-1 provide the parts outside the CDR3, is DTGVSQNPRHKITKRGQNVTFRCDPISEHNRLYWYRQTLGQGPEFLTYFQNEAQLEKSRLLSDRFSAERPKGSFSTLEIQRTEQGDSAMYLCASSASGRDYNEQFFGPGTRLTVL.

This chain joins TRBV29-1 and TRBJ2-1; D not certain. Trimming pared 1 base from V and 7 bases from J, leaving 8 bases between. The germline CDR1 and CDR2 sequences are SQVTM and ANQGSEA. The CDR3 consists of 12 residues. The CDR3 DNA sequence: TGCAGCGTTGAAGGGAGATGGAATGAGCAGTTCTTC. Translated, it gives CSVEGRWNEQFF.

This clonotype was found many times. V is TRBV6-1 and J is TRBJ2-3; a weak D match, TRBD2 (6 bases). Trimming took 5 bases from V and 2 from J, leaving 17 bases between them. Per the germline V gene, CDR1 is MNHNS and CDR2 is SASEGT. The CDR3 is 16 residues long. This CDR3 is CASSILGRGSTDTQYF. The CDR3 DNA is TGTGCCAGCAGTATACTTGGGCGGGGATCCACAGATACGCAGTATTTT.

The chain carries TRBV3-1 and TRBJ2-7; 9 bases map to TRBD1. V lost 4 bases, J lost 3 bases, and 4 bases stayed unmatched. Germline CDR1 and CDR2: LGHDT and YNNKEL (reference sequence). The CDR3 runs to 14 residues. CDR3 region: CASSRWDRDYEQYF. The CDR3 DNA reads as TGTGCCAGCAGCCGATGGGACAGGGACTACGAGCAGTACTTC.

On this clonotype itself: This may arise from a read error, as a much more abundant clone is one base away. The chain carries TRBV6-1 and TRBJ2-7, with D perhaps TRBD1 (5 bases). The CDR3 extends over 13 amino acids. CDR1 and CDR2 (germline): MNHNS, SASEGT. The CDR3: CASKQGPIYELYF. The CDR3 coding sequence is TGTGCCAGCAAGCAGGGTCCGATCTACGAGCTGTACTTC.

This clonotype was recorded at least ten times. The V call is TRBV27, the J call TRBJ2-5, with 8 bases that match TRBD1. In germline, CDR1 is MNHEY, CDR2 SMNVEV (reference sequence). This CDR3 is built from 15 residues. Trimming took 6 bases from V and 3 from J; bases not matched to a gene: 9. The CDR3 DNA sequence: TGTGCCAGCAGAACCGGGACAGGCGGTGAAGAGACCCAGTACTTC. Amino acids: CASRTGTGGEETQYF.

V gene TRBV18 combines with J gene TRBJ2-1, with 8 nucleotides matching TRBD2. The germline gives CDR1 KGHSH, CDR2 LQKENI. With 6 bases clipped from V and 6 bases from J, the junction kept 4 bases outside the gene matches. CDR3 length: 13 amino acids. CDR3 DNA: TGTGCCAGCTCCATGGGACTAGGCAATGAGCAGTTCTTC. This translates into CASSMGLGNEQFF.

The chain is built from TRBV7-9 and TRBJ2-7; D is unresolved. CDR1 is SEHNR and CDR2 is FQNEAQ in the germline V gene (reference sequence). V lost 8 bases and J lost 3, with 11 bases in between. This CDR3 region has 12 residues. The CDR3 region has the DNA TGTGCCAGCCAGCCGGCTAGCTACGAGCAGTACTTC. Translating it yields CASQPASYEQYF.

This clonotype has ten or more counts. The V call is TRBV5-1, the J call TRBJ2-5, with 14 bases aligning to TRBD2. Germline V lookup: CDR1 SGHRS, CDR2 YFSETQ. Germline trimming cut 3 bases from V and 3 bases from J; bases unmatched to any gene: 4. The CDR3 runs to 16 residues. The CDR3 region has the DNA TGCGCCAGCAGCTCCAGACTAGCGGGAGGGAAAGAGACCCAGTACTTC. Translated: CASSSRLAGGKETQYF. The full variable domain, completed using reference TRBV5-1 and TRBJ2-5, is KAGVTQTPRYLIKTRGQQVTLSCSPISGHRSVSWYQQTPGQGLQFLFEYFSETQRNKGNFPGRFSGRQFSNSRSEMNVSTLELGDSALYLCASSSRLAGGKETQYFGPGTRLLVL.

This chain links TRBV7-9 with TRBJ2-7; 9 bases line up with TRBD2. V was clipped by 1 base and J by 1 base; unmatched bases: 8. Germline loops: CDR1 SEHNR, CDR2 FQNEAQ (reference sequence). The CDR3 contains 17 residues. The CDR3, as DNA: TGTGCCAGCAGCTTAGTCTTCTCGCTAGCGGGATCCTACGAGCAGTACTTC. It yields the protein CASSLVFSLAGSYEQYF.

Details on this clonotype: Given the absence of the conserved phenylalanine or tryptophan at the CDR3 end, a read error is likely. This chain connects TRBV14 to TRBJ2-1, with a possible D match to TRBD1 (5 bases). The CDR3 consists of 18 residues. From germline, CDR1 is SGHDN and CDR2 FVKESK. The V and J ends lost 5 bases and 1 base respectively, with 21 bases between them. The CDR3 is CASSGAVGRTWSYNEQFL. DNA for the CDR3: TGTGCCAGCAGCGGGGCGGTAGGGCGAACTTGGTCCTACAATGAGCAGTTCCTC.

In DNA, the CDR3 is TGTGCCACCAGTGAAAAGACAGGGGGCACCAAAAACATTCAGTACTTC. It is translated as CATSEKTGGTKNIQYF. J is TRBJ2-4 and V is TRBV24-1, with 10 bases aligning to TRBD1. Germline V gene data show CDR1 as KGHDR and CDR2 as SFDVKD. The junction had 4 bases not matched to a gene; V was cut back by 4 bases and J by 2 bases. The CDR3 has 16 residues.

This CDR3 is CASSYGGGQETQYF. The CDR3 DNA is TGTGCCAGCAGTTACGGGGGGGGCCAAGAGACCCAGTACTTC. The chain combines TRBV6-5 with TRBJ2-5, with 7 bases aligning to TRBD2. The germline CDR1 and CDR2 sequences are MNHEY and SVGAGI. The CDR3 is 14 residues long. V lost 2 bases, J lost 1 base, and 1 base stayed unmatched.

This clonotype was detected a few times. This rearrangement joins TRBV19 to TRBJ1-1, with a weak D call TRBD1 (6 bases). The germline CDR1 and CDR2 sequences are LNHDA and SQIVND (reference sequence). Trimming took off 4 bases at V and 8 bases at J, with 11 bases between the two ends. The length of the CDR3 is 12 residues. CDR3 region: CASSTSDREAFF. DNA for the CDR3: TGTGCCAGTAGTACCTCCGACAGGGAAGCTTTCTTT. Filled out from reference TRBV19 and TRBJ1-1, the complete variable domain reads DGGITQSPKYLFRKEGQNVTLSCEQNLNHDAMYWYRQDPGQGLRLIYYSQIVNDFQKGDIAEGYSVSREKKESFPLTVTSAQKNPTAFYLCASSTSDREAFFGQGTRLTVV.

The CDR3 spells CASTGLEGEQYF. CDR3 sequence (DNA): TGTGCCAGCACCGGACTAGAAGGCGAGCAGTACTTC. The chain couples TRBV7-9 to TRBJ2-7; 7 bases map to TRBD2. Germline V gene lookup returns CDR1 SEHNR and CDR2 FQNEAQ (reference sequence). There are 12 residues in the CDR3. V was clipped by 7 bases and J by 6 bases; unmatched bases: 6.

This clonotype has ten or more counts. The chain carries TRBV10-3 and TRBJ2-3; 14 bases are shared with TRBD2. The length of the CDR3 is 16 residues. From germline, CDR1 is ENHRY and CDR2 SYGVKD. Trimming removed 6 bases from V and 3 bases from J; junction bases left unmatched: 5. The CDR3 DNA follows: TGTGCCATCAGCTCGACTAGCGGGAGGGGGACAGATACGCAGTATTTT. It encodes CAISSTSGRGTDTQYF.

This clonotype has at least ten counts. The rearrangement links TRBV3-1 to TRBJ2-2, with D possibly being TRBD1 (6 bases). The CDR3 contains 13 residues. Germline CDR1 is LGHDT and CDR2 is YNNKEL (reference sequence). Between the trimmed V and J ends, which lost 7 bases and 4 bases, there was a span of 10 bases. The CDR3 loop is CASTYRATGELFF. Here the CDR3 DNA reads TGTGCCAGCACCTACAGGGCCACCGGGGAGCTGTTTTTT.